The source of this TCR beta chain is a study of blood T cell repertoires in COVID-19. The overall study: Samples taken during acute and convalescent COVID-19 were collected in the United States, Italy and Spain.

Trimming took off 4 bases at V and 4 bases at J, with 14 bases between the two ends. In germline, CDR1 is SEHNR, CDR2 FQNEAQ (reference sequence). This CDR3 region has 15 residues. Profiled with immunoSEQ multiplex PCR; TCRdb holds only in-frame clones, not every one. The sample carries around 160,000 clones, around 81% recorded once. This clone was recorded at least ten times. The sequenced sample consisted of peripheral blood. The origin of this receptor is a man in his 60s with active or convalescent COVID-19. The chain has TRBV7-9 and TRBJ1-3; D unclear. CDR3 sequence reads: CASSWSTGRGNTIYF. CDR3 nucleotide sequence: TGTGCCAGCAGCTGGTCGACGGGGAGAGGAAACACCATATATTTT.